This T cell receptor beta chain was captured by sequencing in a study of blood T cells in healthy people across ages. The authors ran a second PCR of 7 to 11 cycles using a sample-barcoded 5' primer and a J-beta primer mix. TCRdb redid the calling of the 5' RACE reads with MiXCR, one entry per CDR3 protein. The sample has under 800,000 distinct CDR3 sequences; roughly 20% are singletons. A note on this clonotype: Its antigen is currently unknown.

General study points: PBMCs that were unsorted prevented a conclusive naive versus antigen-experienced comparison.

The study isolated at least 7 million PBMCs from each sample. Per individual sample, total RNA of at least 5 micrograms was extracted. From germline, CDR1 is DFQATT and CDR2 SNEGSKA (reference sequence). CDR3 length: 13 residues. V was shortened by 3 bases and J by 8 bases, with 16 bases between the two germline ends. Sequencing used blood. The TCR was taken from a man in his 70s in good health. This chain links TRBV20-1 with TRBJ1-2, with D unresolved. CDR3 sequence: CSASESWAQGYTF. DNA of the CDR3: TGCAGTGCTAGTGAGTCTTGGGCTCAGGGCTACACCTTC.